Presented here are 10 T cell receptor beta chains from one specimen sequenced in a study of siplizumab effects on memory and regulatory T cells (dated by TCRdb to between 2018 and 2021). The method behind the library was the immunoSEQ multiplex PCR assay. Sourced from immuneACCESS, this table was stored by TCRdb with only in-frame sequences that have V and J called. A share of the clones is absent; for the studies checked, an unresolved V gene accounts for under half, and the remainder has no known explanation. The sample has about 56,000 clones on record, around 98% of them singletons. The top ten hold 0.9% to 1.2% of the sample. The material sequenced was naive CD8+ T cells sorted from blood. The cell subset or site label for this specimen denotes: unstimulated naive T cells. The receptor source for this set is a human donor in good health.

As concerns this clone: Different DNA sequences within this sample yield the same CDR3. This sequence joins TRBV4-2 and TRBJ1-1; D remains ambiguous. Germline V gene lookup returns CDR1 LGHNA and CDR2 YNFKEQ. Deletions cut 1 base from V and 1 base from J, with 1 base between. The CDR3 runs 12 residues. The CDR3 sequence is CASSQGNTEAFF. Here the CDR3 DNA reads TGTGCCAGCAGCCAAGGGAACACTGAAGCTTTCTTT.

V gene TRBV4-2 combines with J gene TRBJ1-1; D ambiguous. The V end was cut by 0 bases, the J end by 7 bases, with 6 bases between. Germline CDR1 LGHNA, CDR2 YNFKEQ. CDR3 length equals 12 residues. CDR3 in DNA: TGTGCCAGCAGCCAAGAACAGTATGAAGCTTTCTTT. Protein sequence: CASSQEQYEAFF.

CDR3 sequence (DNA): TGTGCCACCAGCAGAGATGGGGGGTTGGGGGAGCTGTTTTTT. Translation gives CATSRDGGLGELFF. The V gene is TRBV15, the J gene TRBJ2-2, with TRBD2 as a possible D gene (6 bases). Per germline, CDR1 LNHNV and CDR2 YYDKDF (reference sequence). Trimming removed 0 bases at V and 8 bases at J, with 10 bases between. The CDR3 spans 14 residues.

This sequence joins TRBV7-8 and TRBJ2-2, with TRBD1 matching 7 bases. The ends lost 2 bases at V and 5 bases at J; junction bases unmatched: 5. CDR3 length equals 15 residues. Germline-derived CDR1 and CDR2 are SGHVS and FQNEAQ. The CDR3 nucleotides read TGTGCCAGCAGCTTAAGACAGGGTGGTACCGGGGAGCTGTTTTTT. Encoded protein: CASSLRQGGTGELFF.

This chain links TRBV29-1 with TRBJ2-2; 8 nucleotides line up with TRBD2. The length of the CDR3 is 14 residues. J gave up 5 bases and V 5 bases, and 7 bases lay outside the gene matches. Per the germline V gene, CDR1 is SQVTM and CDR2 is ANQGSEA. CDR3 loop: CSVRPAGETGELFF. CDR3 sequence (DNA): TGCAGCGTTAGACCAGCGGGAGAGACCGGGGAGCTGTTTTTT.

This chain joins TRBV25-1 and TRBJ2-1, with D uncertain. The germline V and J ends were trimmed by 5 bases and 0 bases, with 5 bases remaining between them. Germline V CDR1 and CDR2: MGHDK, SYGVNS. The CDR3 spans 13 residues. CDR3 residues: CASSQSSYNEQFF. CDR3 in DNA: TGTGCCAGCAGTCAGAGCTCCTACAATGAGCAGTTCTTC.

V usage is TRBV7-9 and J usage is TRBJ2-5, with D possibly TRBD2 on 6 matching bases. The CDR3 spans 13 residues. Trimming stripped 8 bases from V and 4 bases from J, with 14 bases between. Per germline, CDR1 SEHNR and CDR2 FQNEAQ (reference sequence). The CDR3 nucleotides read TGTGCCAGCTGGGTTCAAGCGGGAGAGACCCAGTACTTC. Encoded protein: CASWVQAGETQYF.

The chain links TRBV5-4 to TRBJ2-7; D unresolved. The CDR3 length is 11 residues. Between the trimmed V and J ends, which lost 0 bases and 4 bases, there was a span of 2 bases. Per the germline V gene, CDR1 is SGHNT and CDR2 is YYREEE (reference sequence). The CDR3 loop is CASSLGYEQYF. The CDR3 bases are TGTGCCAGCAGCTTGGGATACGAGCAGTACTTC.

The V and J genes are TRBV6-5 and TRBJ2-1; D unresolved. The ends were cut back, 6 bases at V and 4 bases at J, with 13 bases in the middle. Germline lookup yields CDR1 MNHEY and CDR2 SVGAGI. There are 14 residues in the CDR3. DNA for the CDR3: TGTGCCAGCAGAAGGCCCGGTAATTACAATGAGCAGTTCTTC. Protein: CASRRPGNYNEQFF.

As regards this clone: This sample includes further DNA sequences coding for the same CDR3. This chain connects TRBV7-9 to TRBJ1-1; D gene uncertain. Between the trimmed V and J ends, which lost 8 bases and 4 bases, there was a span of 8 bases. The CDR3 has 11 amino acids. Germline assignment: CDR1 SEHNR and CDR2 FQNEAQ (reference sequence). In DNA, the CDR3 is TGTGCCAGCGGGAAATTCACTGAAGCTTTCTTT. Translation gives CASGKFTEAFF.